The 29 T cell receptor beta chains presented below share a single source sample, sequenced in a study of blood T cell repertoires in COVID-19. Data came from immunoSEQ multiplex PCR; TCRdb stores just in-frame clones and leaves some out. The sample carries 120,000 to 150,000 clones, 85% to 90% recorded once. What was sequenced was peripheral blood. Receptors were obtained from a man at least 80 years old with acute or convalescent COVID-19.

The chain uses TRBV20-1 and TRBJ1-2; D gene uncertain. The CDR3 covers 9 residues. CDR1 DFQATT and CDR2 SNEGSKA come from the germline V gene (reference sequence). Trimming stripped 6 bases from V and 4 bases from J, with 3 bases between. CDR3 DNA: TGCAGTGCCATCTATGGCTACACCTTC. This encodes CSAIYGYTF.

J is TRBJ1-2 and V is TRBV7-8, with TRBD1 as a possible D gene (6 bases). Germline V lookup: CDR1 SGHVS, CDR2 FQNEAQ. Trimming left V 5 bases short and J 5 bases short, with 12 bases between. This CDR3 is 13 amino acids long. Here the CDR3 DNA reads TGTGCCAGCAGCCCCGGACAGCAATATGGCTACACCTTC. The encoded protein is CASSPGQQYGYTF.

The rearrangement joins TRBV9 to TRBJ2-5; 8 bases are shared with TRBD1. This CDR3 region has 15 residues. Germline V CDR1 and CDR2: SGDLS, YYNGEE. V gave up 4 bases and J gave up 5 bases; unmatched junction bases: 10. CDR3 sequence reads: CASSTRQGMRETQYF. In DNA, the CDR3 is TGTGCCAGCAGCACTCGACAGGGGATGAGGGAGACCCAGTACTTC.

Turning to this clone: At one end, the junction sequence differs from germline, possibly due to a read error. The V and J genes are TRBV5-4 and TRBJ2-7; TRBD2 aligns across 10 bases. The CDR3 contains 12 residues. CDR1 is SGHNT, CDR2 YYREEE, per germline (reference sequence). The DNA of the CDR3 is TGTGCCAGCAGCTCCGGGGCTAGCGGGGGATTCTTC. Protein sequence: CASSSGASGGFF.

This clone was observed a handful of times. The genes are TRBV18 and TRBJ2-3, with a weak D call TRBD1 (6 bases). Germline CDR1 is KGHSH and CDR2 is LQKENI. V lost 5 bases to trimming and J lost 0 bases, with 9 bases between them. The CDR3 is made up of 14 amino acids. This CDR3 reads CASSSRGSTDTQYF. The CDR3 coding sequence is TGTGCCAGCTCAAGTAGGGGGAGCACAGATACGCAGTATTTT.

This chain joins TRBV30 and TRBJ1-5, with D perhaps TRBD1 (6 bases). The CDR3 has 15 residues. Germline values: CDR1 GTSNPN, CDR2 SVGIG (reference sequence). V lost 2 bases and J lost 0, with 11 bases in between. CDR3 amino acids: CAWSRTGNSNQPQHF. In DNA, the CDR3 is TGTGCCTGGAGTCGTACAGGGAATAGCAATCAGCCCCAGCATTTT.

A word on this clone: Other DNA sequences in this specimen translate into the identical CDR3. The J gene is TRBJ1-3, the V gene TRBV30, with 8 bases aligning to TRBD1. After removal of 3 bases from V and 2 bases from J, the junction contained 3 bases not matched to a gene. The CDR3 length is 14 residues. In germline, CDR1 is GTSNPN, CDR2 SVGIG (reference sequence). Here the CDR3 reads CAWRGQGAGNTIYF. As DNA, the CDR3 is TGTGCCTGGAGAGGACAGGGCGCTGGAAACACCATATATTTT.

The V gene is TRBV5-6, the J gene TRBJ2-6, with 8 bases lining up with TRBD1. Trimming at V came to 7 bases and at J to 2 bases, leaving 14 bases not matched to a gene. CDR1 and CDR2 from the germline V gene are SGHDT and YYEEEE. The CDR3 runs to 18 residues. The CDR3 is CASYYLGTGTTGANVLTF. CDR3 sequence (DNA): TGTGCCAGCTATTACTTAGGGACAGGCACAACTGGGGCCAACGTCCTGACTTTC. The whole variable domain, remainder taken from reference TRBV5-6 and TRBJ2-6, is DAGVTQSPTHLIKTRGQQVTLRCSPKSGHDTVSWYQQALGQGPQFIFQYYEEEERQRGNFPDRFSGHQFPNYSSELNVNALLLGDSALYLCASYYLGTGTTGANVLTFGAGSRLTVL.

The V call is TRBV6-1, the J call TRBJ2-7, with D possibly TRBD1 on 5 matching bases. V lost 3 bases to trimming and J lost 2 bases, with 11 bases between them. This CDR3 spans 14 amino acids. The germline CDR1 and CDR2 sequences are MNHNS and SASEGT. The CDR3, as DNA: TGTGCCAGCAGTGAGATAGACAGAACCTACGAGCAGTACTTC. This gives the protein CASSEIDRTYEQYF.

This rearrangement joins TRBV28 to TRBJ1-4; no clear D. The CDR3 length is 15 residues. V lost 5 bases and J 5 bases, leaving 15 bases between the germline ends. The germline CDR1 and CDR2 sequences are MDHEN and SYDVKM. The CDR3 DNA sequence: TGTGCCAGCAGTCCCCCCACGGGCGGGAATGAAAAACTGTTTTTT. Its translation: CASSPPTGGNEKLFF. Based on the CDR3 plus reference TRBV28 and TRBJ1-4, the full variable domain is DVKVTQSSRYLVKRTGEKVFLECVQDMDHENMFWYRQDPGLGLRLIYFSYDVKMKEKGDIPEGYSVSREKKERFSLILESASTNQTSMYLCASSPPTGGNEKLFFGSGTQLSVL.

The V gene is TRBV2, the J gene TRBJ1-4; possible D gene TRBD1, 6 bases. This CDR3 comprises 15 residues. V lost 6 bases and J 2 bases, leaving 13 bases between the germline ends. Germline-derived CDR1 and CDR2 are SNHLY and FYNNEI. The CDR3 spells CASSKLGQTNEKLFF. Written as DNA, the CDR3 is TGTGCCAGCAGCAAACTCGGACAGACTAATGAAAAACTGTTTTTT.

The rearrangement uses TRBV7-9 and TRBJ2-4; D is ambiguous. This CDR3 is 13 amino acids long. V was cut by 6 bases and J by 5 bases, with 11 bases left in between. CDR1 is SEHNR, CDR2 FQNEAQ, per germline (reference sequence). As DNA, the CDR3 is TGTGCCAGCAGTCTTTTACAACAAAACATTCAGTACTTC. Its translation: CASSLLQQNIQYF.

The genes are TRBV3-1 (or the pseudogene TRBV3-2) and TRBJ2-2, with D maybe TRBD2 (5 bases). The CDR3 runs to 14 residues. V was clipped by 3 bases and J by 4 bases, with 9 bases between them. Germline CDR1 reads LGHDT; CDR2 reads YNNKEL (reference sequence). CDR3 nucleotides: TGTGCCAGCAGCCAGTGGGCGGGCACCGGGGAGCTGTTTTTT. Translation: CASSQWAGTGELFF.

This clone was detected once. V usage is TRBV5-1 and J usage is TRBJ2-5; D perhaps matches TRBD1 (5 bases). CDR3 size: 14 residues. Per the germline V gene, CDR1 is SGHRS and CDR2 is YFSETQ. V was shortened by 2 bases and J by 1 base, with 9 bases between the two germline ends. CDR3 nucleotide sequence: TGCGCCAGCAGCTTCCAGGGAACCCAAGAGACCCAGTACTTC. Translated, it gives CASSFQGTQETQYF.

The CDR3 loop reads CASSFWGGTEAFF. CDR3 nucleotide sequence: TGTGCCAGCAGTTTCTGGGGGGGGACTGAAGCTTTCTTT. The V and J genes are TRBV28 and TRBJ1-1; D possibly corresponds to TRBD1 (5 bases). The length of the CDR3 is 13 residues. In germline, CDR1 is MDHEN, CDR2 SYDVKM. With 3 bases removed from V and 5 bases from J, the gap between germline ends came to 10 bases.

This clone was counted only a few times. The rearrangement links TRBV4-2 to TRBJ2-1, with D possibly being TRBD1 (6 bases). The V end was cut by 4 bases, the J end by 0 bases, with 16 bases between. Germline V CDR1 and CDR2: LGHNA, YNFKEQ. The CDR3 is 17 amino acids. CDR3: CASSRLGQSSSYNEQFF. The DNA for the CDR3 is TGTGCCAGCAGCCGACTCGGACAGTCGAGCTCCTACAATGAGCAGTTCTTC.

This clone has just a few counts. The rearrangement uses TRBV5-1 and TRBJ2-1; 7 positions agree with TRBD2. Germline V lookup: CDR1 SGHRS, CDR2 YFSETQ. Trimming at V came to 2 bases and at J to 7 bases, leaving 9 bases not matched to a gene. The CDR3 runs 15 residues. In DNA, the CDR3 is TGCGCCAGCAGCTTTCTGAGCGGGACTCAAAATGAGCAGTTCTTC. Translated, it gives CASSFLSGTQNEQFF.

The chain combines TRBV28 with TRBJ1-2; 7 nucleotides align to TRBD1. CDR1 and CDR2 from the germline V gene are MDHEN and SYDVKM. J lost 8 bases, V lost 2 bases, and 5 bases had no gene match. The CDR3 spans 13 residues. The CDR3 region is CASSLGTVLGYTF. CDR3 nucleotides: TGTGCCAGCAGTTTAGGGACAGTTCTGGGCTACACCTTC.

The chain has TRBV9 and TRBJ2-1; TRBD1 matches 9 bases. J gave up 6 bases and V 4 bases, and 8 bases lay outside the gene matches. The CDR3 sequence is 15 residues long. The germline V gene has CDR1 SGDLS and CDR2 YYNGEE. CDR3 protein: CASSIGQGPTNEQFF. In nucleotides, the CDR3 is TGTGCCAGCAGCATTGGACAGGGGCCGACCAATGAGCAGTTCTTC.

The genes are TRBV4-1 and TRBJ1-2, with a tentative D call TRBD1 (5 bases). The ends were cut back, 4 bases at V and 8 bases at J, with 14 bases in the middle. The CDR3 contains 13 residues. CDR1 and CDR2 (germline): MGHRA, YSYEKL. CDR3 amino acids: CASSRRDFGGYTF. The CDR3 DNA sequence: TGCGCCAGCAGCCGCCGGGACTTTGGGGGCTACACCTTC.

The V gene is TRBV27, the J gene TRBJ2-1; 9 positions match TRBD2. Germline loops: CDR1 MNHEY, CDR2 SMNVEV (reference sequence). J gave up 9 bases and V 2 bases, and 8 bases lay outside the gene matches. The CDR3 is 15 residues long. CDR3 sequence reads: CASSLRVAGVIEQFF. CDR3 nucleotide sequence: TGTGCCAGCAGTTTAAGGGTAGCGGGAGTAATTGAGCAGTTCTTC.

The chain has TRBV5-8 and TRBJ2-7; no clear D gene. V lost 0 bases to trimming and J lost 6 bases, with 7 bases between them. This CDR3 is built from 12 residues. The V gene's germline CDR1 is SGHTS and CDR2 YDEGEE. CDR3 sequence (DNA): TGTGCCAGCAGCTTGGAAGCTGGCGAGCAGTACTTC. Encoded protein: CASSLEAGEQYF.

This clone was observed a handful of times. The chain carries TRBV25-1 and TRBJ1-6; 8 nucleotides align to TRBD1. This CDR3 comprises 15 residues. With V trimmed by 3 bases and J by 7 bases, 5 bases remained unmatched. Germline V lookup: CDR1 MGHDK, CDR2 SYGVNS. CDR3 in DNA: TGTGCCAGCAGTGACTGGGCAGGGGGCAATTCACCCCTCCACTTT. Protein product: CASSDWAGGNSPLHF.

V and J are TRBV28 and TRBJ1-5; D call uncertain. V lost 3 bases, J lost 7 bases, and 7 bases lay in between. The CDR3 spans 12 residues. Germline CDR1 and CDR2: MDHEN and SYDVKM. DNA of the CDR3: TGTGCCAGCAGTTTGGAGGGCCAGCCCCAGCATTTT. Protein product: CASSLEGQPQHF.

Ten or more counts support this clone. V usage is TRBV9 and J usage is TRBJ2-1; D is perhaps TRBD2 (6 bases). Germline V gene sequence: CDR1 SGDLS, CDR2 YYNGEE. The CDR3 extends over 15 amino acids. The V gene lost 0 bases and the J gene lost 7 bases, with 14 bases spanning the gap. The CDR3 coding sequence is TGTGCCAGCAGCGTAGGAGGACTACTTCAGAATGAGCAGTTCTTC. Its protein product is CASSVGGLLQNEQFF.

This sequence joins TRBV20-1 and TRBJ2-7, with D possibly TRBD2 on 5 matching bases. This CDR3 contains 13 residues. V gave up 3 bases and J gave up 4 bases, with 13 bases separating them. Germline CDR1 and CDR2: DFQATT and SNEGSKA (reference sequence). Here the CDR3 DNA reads TGCAGTGCTAGTCTCTCGGGAAGGTACGAGCAGTACTTC. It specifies CSASLSGRYEQYF.

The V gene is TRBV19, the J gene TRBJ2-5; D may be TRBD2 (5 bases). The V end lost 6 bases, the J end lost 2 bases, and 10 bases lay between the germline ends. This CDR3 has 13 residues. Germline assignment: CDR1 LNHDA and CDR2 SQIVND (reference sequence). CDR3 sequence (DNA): TGTGCCAGTAGCGACTATAAACAAGAGACCCAGTACTTC. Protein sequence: CASSDYKQETQYF.

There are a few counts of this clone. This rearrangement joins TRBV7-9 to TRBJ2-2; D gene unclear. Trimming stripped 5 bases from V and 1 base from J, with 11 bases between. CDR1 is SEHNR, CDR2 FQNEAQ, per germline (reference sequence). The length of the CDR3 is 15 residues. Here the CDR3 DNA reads TGTGCCAGCAGCCAACACGAAAAGAACACCGGGGAGCTGTTTTTT. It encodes CASSQHEKNTGELFF.

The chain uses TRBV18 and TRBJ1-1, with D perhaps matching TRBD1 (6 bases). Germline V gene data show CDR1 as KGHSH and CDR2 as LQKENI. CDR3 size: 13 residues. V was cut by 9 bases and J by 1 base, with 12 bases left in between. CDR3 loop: CASQADRNTEAFF. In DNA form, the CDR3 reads TGTGCCAGTCAGGCGGACAGGAACACTGAAGCTTTCTTT.